These 27 T cell receptor beta chains were sequenced from one sample in a study of T cells in Graves' hyperthyroidism and ophthalmopathy. RNA transcripts yielded amplified TCR beta CDR3 regions. First-round RT-PCR with HTBI primers amplified the TCR CDR3 region. Each CDR3 protein is one row after TCRdb ran MiXCR on the multiplex PCR reads. Among almost 500,000 distinct CDR3 sequences listed, less than 25% were seen once. The specimen was blood. The receptors originated from a woman between 65 and 79 years old with Graves' ophthalmopathy.

This clonotype was picked up many times. The chain is built from TRBV6-5 and TRBJ2-7; D is uncertain. In germline, CDR1 is MNHEY, CDR2 SVGAGI. This CDR3 spans 17 amino acids. Between the trimmed V and J ends, which lost 0 bases and 3 bases, there was a span of 18 bases. CDR3 bases: TGTGCCAGCAGTTACTCGAGGCCCGTGGCGTCAGACTACGAGCAGTACTTC. Translating it yields CASSYSRPVASDYEQYF.

Ten or more counts support this clonotype. This chain uses TRBV20-1 with TRBJ1-6, with no clear D. In germline, CDR1 is DFQATT, CDR2 SNEGSKA (reference sequence). The CDR3 length is 15 residues. V gave up 4 bases and J gave up 0 bases, with 10 bases separating them. The CDR3, as DNA: TGCAGTGCTAAGCCGGGTGGCTCCTATAATTCACCCCTCCACTTT. Amino acids: CSAKPGGSYNSPLHF.

DNA of the CDR3: TGTGCCAGCAGAGGATCAGGGGAAAAACTGTTTTTT. This sequence encodes CASRGSGEKLFF. The chain links TRBV5-6 to TRBJ1-4, with D perhaps TRBD1 (5 bases). The V end was cut by 5 bases, the J end by 8 bases, with 10 bases between. In germline, CDR1 is SGHDT, CDR2 YYEEEE. The CDR3 totals 12 residues.

A word on this clonotype: Compared with germline, one end of the junction differs, possibly owing to a read error. CDR3 region: CASRALNTEVFF. CDR3 nucleotide sequence: TGTGCCAGCAGAGCATTGAACACTGAAGTTTTCTTT. The genes are TRBV2 and TRBJ1-1; no definite D call. The CDR3 contains 12 residues. Germline V gene data show CDR1 as SNHLY and CDR2 as FYNNEI. Full variable domain (outside the CDR3, taken from reference TRBV2 and TRBJ1-1): EPEVTQTPSHQVTQMGQEVILRCVPISNHLYFYWYRQILGQKVEFLVSFYNNEISEKSEIFDDQFSVERPDGSNFTLKIRSTKLEDSAMYFCASRALNTEVFFGQGTRLTVV.

V and J are TRBV19 and TRBJ2-3, with D possibly TRBD1 on 6 matching bases. CDR1 is LNHDA, CDR2 SQIVND, per germline (reference sequence). Trimming removed 5 bases at V and 9 bases at J, with 18 bases between. The CDR3 has 14 residues. The CDR3 loop is CASSPSDRQDTQYF. The CDR3 bases are TGTGCCAGTAGTCCCTCCGACAGACAGGACACGCAGTATTTT.

This clonotype was detected ten times or more. The chain uses TRBV11-2 and TRBJ1-1, with unresolved D. Germline CDR1 and CDR2: SGHAT and FQNNGV. Deletions cut 1 base from V and 0 bases from J, with 9 bases between. The CDR3 consists of 15 residues. This CDR3 is CASSLVGNMNTEAFF. In DNA, the CDR3 is TGTGCCAGCAGCTTAGTGGGGAACATGAACACTGAAGCTTTCTTT. The full variable domain, rest sourced from reference TRBV11-2 and TRBJ1-1, is EAGVAQSPRYKIIEKRQSVAFWCNPISGHATLYWYQQILGQGPKLLIQFQNNGVVDDSQLPKDRFSAERLKGVDSTLKIQPAKLEDSAVYLCASSLVGNMNTEAFFGQGTRLTVV.

V is TRBV9 and J is TRBJ2-5; 7 bases are a match to TRBD2. The trim removed 4 bases at V and 2 bases at J, leaving 5 bases unmatched. Germline V CDR1 and CDR2: SGDLS, YYNGEE. This CDR3 is built from 14 residues. The CDR3 is CASSPFGGQETQYF. In nucleotides, the CDR3 is TGTGCCAGCAGCCCCTTCGGGGGGCAAGAGACCCAGTACTTC.

The table lists this clonotype with a count of one. The V gene is TRBV4-1, the J gene TRBJ2-5; 8 bases fit TRBD2. CDR1 and CDR2 from the germline V gene are MGHRA and YSYEKL. The CDR3 runs 16 residues. Germline trimming cut 4 bases from V and 0 bases from J; bases unmatched to any gene: 7. CDR3 nucleotides: TGCGCCAGCAGCCCGCAGTATAGCGGGAACCAAGAGACCCAGTACTTC. Translation: CASSPQYSGNQETQYF.

As for this clonotype: A much larger clone is a single base away; this may be a read error. CDR3 in DNA: TGTGCCAGCAACCAAGTTGGGAGGGGCGGGAATGAAAAACTGTTTTTT. This encodes CASNQVGRGGNEKLFF. The chain joins TRBV3-1 to TRBJ1-4, with D maybe TRBD1 (5 bases). The CDR3 runs to 16 residues. The germline CDR1 and CDR2 sequences are LGHDT and YNNKEL (reference sequence).

This clonotype was counted only a few times. The gene calls are TRBV7-2 and TRBJ2-5; 7 positions match TRBD1. The CDR3 is made up of 15 amino acids. CDR1 and CDR2 (germline): SGHTA, FQGNSA. The V segment lost 3 bases and the J segment 5 bases; nucleotides outside the gene matches: 9. The CDR3 bases are TGTGCCAGCAGCTTCTTGGCGACAGGGTCGGAGACCCAGTACTTC. It yields the protein CASSFLATGSETQYF.

The sample holds many counts of this clonotype. The rearrangement uses TRBV11-2 and TRBJ2-1, with D uncertain. Looked up from germline, CDR1 is SGHAT and CDR2 is FQNNGV. The V end was cut by 7 bases, the J end by 11 bases, with 18 bases between. CDR3 length equals 13 residues. The CDR3 sequence is CASTPVVSGKQFF. DNA of the CDR3: TGTGCCAGCACTCCAGTCGTCAGTGGTAAGCAGTTCTTC.

The chain couples TRBV6-1 to TRBJ1-1; weak D call: TRBD1 (5 bases). Germline V gives CDR1 MNHNS, CDR2 SASEGT. Trimming left V 8 bases short and J 1 base short, with 20 bases between. The CDR3 consists of 16 residues. CDR3 bases: TGTGCCAGCGGACACCGTGGGGGGACCGCGAACACTGAAGCTTTCTTT. Amino acid sequence: CASGHRGGTANTEAFF.

The CDR3 DNA sequence: TGTGCCAGCAGCATACAGGGGGCACGTGAAAAACTGTTTTTT. Translation: CASSIQGAREKLFF. The chain combines TRBV3-1 with TRBJ1-4, with 9 positions matching TRBD1. With V trimmed by 5 bases and J by 7 bases, 5 bases remained unmatched. The length of the CDR3 is 14 residues. Germline V CDR1 and CDR2: LGHDT, YNNKEL (reference sequence).

This chain links TRBV6-1 with TRBJ2-1; 12 nucleotides match TRBD2. Per the germline V gene, CDR1 is MNHNS and CDR2 is SASEGT. The V and J ends lost 7 bases and 10 bases, in that order; junction bases with no gene match: 8. This CDR3 contains 14 residues. CDR3 sequence: CASTASGRVREQFF. Written as DNA, the CDR3 is TGTGCCAGCACCGCTAGCGGGAGGGTTAGGGAGCAGTTCTTC.

This clonotype has at least ten counts. One junction end does not reproduce the germline sequence, and a read error may be involved. This rearrangement joins TRBV9 to TRBJ2-5; TRBD1 might be the D (6 bases). The germline V gene encodes CDR1 SGDLS and CDR2 YYNGEE. The CDR3 is 12 amino acids. CDR3 residues: CASSVGGETQYF. The CDR3 DNA sequence: TGTGCCAGCAGTGTAGGGGGTGAGACCCAGTACTTC.

The V and J genes are TRBV7-2 and TRBJ2-5; D not certain. The CDR3 consists of 15 residues. V was cut by 5 bases and J by 8 bases, with 21 bases left in between. CDR1 is SGHTA, CDR2 FQGNSA, per germline. CDR3 loop: CASSLRPVNPRTQYF. CDR3 DNA sequence: TGTGCCAGCAGCCTCAGACCCGTTAACCCCAGAACCCAGTACTTC.

This clonotype occurred many times. The J gene is TRBJ2-7, the V gene TRBV6-2 or TRBV6-3; 12 positions agree with TRBD2. This CDR3 has 15 amino acids. The germline CDR1 and CDR2 sequences are MNHEY and SVGEGT. V was pared by 6 bases and J by 6 bases, with 9 bases of the junction left unmatched. DNA of the CDR3: TGTGCCAGCAGCCTGACTAGCGGGAGTTATTTCGAGCAGTACTTC. Translation: CASSLTSGSYFEQYF.

This clonotype was counted many times. V and J are TRBV7-2 and TRBJ2-7; D may be TRBD2 (5 bases). CDR1 is SGHTA and CDR2 is FQGNSA in the germline V gene. The CDR3 has 14 amino acids. V lost 4 bases, J lost 1 base, and 11 bases lay in between. This chain's CDR3 is CASSSGLISYEQYF. CDR3 bases: TGTGCCAGCAGCTCAGGACTGATTTCCTACGAGCAGTACTTC.

This clonotype was seen more than once but under ten times. The chain recombines TRBV12-3 or TRBV12-4 with TRBJ1-1, with D unclear. Deletions cut 2 bases from V and 0 bases from J, with 10 bases between. This CDR3 contains 15 residues. This CDR3 reads CASSLSPEMNTEAFF. DNA of the CDR3: TGTGCCAGCAGTTTAAGTCCGGAAATGAACACTGAAGCTTTCTTT.

This clonotype was counted many times. This rearrangement joins TRBV2 to TRBJ2-3; TRBD2 is a possible D gene (5 bases). This CDR3 has 16 amino acids. V was cut by 4 bases and J by 0 bases, with 14 bases left in between. CDR1 is SNHLY and CDR2 is FYNNEI in the germline V gene. CDR3 nucleotides: TGTGCCAGCAGTGCTGAGGGAATAATTAGCACAGATACGCAGTATTTT. This encodes CASSAEGIISTDTQYF.

The chain couples TRBV12-3 or TRBV12-4 to TRBJ2-1, with D possibly matching TRBD1 (6 bases). Trimming cost V 7 bases and J 12 bases, with 19 bases left between them. The CDR3 loop spans 13 amino acids. CDR3 in DNA: TGTGCCAGCAATAGACAGGTGGACGATGGGCAGTTCTTC. Amino acid sequence: CASNRQVDDGQFF.

This chain uses TRBV27 with TRBJ1-4; D is perhaps TRBD1 (6 bases). V was trimmed by 8 bases and J by 7 bases, leaving 14 bases between them. The CDR3 consists of 13 residues. CDR1 is MNHEY, CDR2 SMNVEV, per germline (reference sequence). CDR3: CASGYGGREKLFF. CDR3 DNA sequence: TGTGCCAGCGGCTACGGGGGGCGTGAAAAACTGTTTTTT.

This chain uses TRBV3-1 with TRBJ2-7; D is undetermined. V was pared by 0 bases and J by 2 bases, with 11 bases between. CDR3 length equals 15 residues. Germline assignment: CDR1 LGHDT and CDR2 YNNKEL (reference sequence). The CDR3 bases are TGTGCCAGCAGCCAAGATCTTTATGCACCCTACGAGCAGTACTTC. Protein product: CASSQDLYAPYEQYF.

This clonotype appeared a few times. This chain links TRBV5-1 with TRBJ1-1; 9 nucleotides agree with TRBD1. J was trimmed by 4 bases and V by 4 bases; bases with no gene match: 8. CDR1 is SGHRS, CDR2 YFSETQ, per germline. The CDR3 loop spans 15 amino acids. DNA of the CDR3: TGCGCCAGCAGCGATTCGACAGGGGGGAGCACTGAAGCTTTCTTT. It yields the protein CASSDSTGGSTEAFF. The full variable domain, completed using reference TRBV5-1 and TRBJ1-1, is KAGVTQTPRYLIKTRGQQVTLSCSPISGHRSVSWYQQTPGQGLQFLFEYFSETQRNKGNFPGRFSGRQFSNSRSEMNVSTLELGDSALYLCASSDSTGGSTEAFFGQGTRLTVV.

This clonotype was counted a few times. The genes are TRBV12-3 or TRBV12-4 and TRBJ2-5, with TRBD2 matching 8 bases. J was trimmed by 3 bases and V by 3 bases; bases with no gene match: 3. This CDR3 has 14 amino acids. CDR3 coding DNA: TGTGCCAGCAGTTTCACTAGCGGAGAAGAGACCCAGTACTTC. Translated: CASSFTSGEETQYF.

This clonotype has ten or more counts. This chain connects TRBV2 to TRBJ2-2; maybe TRBD2 (6 bases). The V end was cut by 6 bases, the J end by 6 bases, with 11 bases between. The CDR3 totals 13 residues. Germline CDR1 reads SNHLY; CDR2 reads FYNNEI. As DNA, the CDR3 is TGTGCCAGCAGCCTAGCGTTTTCCGGGGAGCTGTTTTTT. Its translation: CASSLAFSGELFF.

Regarding this clonotype: A read error may be the cause here, since a much bigger clone is one base away. Because it lacks the conserved phenylalanine or tryptophan at the end, this CDR3 is likely a read error. The J gene is TRBJ1-1, the V gene TRBV27, with 7 bases aligning to TRBD1. V gave up 8 bases and J gave up 1 base; unmatched junction bases: 4. The CDR3 runs 13 residues. The germline V gene encodes CDR1 MNHEY and CDR2 SMNVEV (reference sequence). DNA for the CDR3: TGTGCCAGCGCCCCAGGGGGGAACACTGAAGCTTTCCTT. Residues: CASAPGGNTEAFL.